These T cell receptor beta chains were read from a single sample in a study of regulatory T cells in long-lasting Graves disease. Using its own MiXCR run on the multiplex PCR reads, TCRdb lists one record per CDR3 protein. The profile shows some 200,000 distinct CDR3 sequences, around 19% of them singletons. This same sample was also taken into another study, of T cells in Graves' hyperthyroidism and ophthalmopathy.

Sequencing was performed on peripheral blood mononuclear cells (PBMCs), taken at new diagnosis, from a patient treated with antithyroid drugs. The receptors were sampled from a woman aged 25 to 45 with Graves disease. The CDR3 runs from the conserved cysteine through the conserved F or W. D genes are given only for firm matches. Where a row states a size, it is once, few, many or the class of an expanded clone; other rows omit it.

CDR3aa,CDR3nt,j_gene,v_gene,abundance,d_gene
CASSGRLQGGGNTIYF,TGTGCCAGCAGCGGCCGCCTTCAGGGTGGTGGAAACACCATATATTTT,TRBJ1-3,TRBV4-2,few,NA
CASSWTQGTGELFF,TGCGCCAGCAGCTGGACACAGGGCACCGGGGAGCTGTTTTTT,TRBJ2-2,TRBV5-1,many,NA
CSARDMLRGSTDTQYF,TGCAGTGCTAGAGACATGTTGCGCGGTAGCACAGATACGCAGTATTTT,TRBJ2-3,TRBV20-1,many,NA
CASSLRLAGPSSYNEQFF,TGTGCCAGCAGCTTACGACTAGCGGGGCCGAGCTCCTACAATGAGCAGTTCTTC,TRBJ2-1,TRBV13,many,TRBD2
CASSPWTGDPNSPLHF,TGCGCCAGCAGCCCGTGGACAGGGGACCCTAATTCACCCCTCCACTTT,TRBJ1-6,TRBV4-1,many,TRBD1
CASSESAGSYGYTF,TGTGCCAGCAGTGAATCGGCAGGGAGTTATGGCTACACCTTC,TRBJ1-2,TRBV6-1,many,NA
CSAREGGGYGYTF,TGCAGTGCTAGAGAGGGAGGGGGCTATGGCTACACCTTC,TRBJ1-2,TRBV20-1,many,NA
CATSTTGELFF,TGTGCCACCAGCACCACCGGGGAGCTGTTTTTT,TRBJ2-2,TRBV15,many,NA
CASSLWAGPTTEAFF,TGTGCCAGCAGTTTATGGGCAGGTCCCACCACTGAAGCTTTCTTT,TRBJ1-1,TRBV12-3/TRBV12-4,many,NA
CASSLAGGRTTNYGYTF,TGTGCCAGCAGCTTAGCTGGGGGACGGACGACTAACTATGGCTACACCTTC,TRBJ1-2,TRBV11-2,NA,NA
CASSPRTAGGETQYF,TGTGCCAGCAGCCCCAGGACCGCGGGAGGAGAGACCCAGTACTTC,TRBJ2-5,TRBV7-8,many,TRBD2
CATGSGRSTDTQYF,TGTGCCACCGGGAGCGGGCGGAGCACAGATACGCAGTATTTT,TRBJ2-3,TRBV27,many,NA
CASMGRRVTNTGELFF,TGTGCCAGCATGGGAAGAAGGGTCACGAACACCGGGGAGCTGTTTTTT,TRBJ2-2,TRBV6-2/TRBV6-3,many,NA
CASRAGSDTQYF,TGTGCCAGCAGGGCGGGATCAGATACGCAGTATTTT,TRBJ2-3,TRBV28,many,NA
CASSLPGFNEQYF,TGTGCCAGCAGCTTGCCAGGTTTTAACGAGCAGTACTTC,TRBJ2-7,TRBV7-2,many,NA
CASSRGNQPQHF,TGTGCCAGCAGTCGAGGGAATCAGCCCCAGCATTTT,TRBJ1-5,TRBV12-3/TRBV12-4,many,NA
CASSLGQGTNTEAFF,TGTGCCAGCTCACTCGGACAGGGCACGAACACTGAAGCTTTCTTT,TRBJ1-1,TRBV18,many,TRBD1
CASSIRPRADTQYF,TGTGCCAGCAGCATCAGACCGCGGGCAGATACGCAGTATTTT,TRBJ2-3,TRBV7-9,NA,NA
CASSVGSSNQPQHF,TGTGCCAGCAGCGTAGGATCTAGCAATCAGCCCCAGCATTTT,TRBJ1-5,TRBV9,few,NA
CSARGGVYGYTF,TGCAGTGCTAGAGGAGGGGTTTATGGCTACACCTTC,TRBJ1-2,TRBV20-1,many,NA
CASSPPHRGGETQYF,TGTGCCAGCTCACCACCGCACAGGGGCGGGGAGACCCAGTACTTC,TRBJ2-5,TRBV18,NA,TRBD1
CSVGGDNEKLFF,TGCAGCGTTGGAGGGGATAATGAAAAACTGTTTTTT,TRBJ1-4,TRBV29-1,many,NA
CASSWRGADYGYTF,TGCGCCAGCAGTTGGAGGGGGGCCGACTATGGCTACACCTTC,TRBJ1-2,TRBV5-1,NA,NA
CASSSAGGLGNEQFF,TGTGCCAGCAGTTCGGCAGGGGGCTTAGGGAATGAGCAGTTCTTC,TRBJ2-1,TRBV2,few,TRBD1
CASRDSGRDRYEQYF,TGTGCCAGCAGGGATAGCGGGAGAGATCGCTACGAGCAGTACTTC,TRBJ2-7,TRBV6-1,many,TRBD2
CASSPGSIQGYGYTF,TGTGCCAGCAGCCCGGGGTCCATCCAGGGGTATGGCTACACCTTC,TRBJ1-2,TRBV5-6,few,NA
CASSPRGESRDTQYF,TGTGCCAGCAGTCCCCGGGGTGAATCTAGAGATACGCAGTATTTT,TRBJ2-3,TRBV27,many,NA
CASTLGVNTEAFF,TGTGCCAGCACCTTGGGGGTTAACACTGAAGCTTTCTTT,TRBJ1-1,TRBV12-3/TRBV12-4,many,NA
CASSTSGTSTDTQYF,TGTGCCAGCAGTACTAGCGGAACAAGCACAGATACGCAGTATTTT,TRBJ2-3,TRBV2,NA,TRBD2
CASRGATNEKLFF,TGTGCCAGCCGGGGTGCTACTAATGAAAAACTGTTTTTT,TRBJ1-4,TRBV28,many,NA
CASSEQGRNTEAFF,TGTGCCAGCAGTGAACAGGGCCGGAACACTGAAGCTTTCTTT,TRBJ1-1,TRBV28,many,NA
CASCLGLQETQYF,TGTGCCAGCTGCCTGGGGCTCCAAGAGACCCAGTACTTC,TRBJ2-5,TRBV18,many,NA
CASSQDPQGAEAFF,TGCGCCAGCAGCCAAGATCCGCAGGGCGCTGAAGCTTTCTTT,TRBJ1-1,TRBV4-1,many,NA
CASSAARGRLTEAFF,TGTGCCAGCAGTGCGGCCAGGGGGCGCCTGACTGAAGCTTTCTTT,TRBJ1-1,TRBV28,many,TRBD1
CASSMYQETQYF,TGTGCCAGCAGCATGTACCAAGAGACCCAGTACTTC,TRBJ2-5,TRBV7-2,many,NA
CASSRRGQGETQYF,TGTGCCAGCAGCCGCAGGGGACAGGGGGAGACCCAGTACTTC,TRBJ2-5,TRBV7-3,NA,TRBD1
CASRPLAISNQPQHF,TGTGCCAGCAGGCCCCTTGCGATTAGCAATCAGCCCCAGCATTTT,TRBJ1-5,TRBV28,many,NA
CASSALDGLGNTIYF,TGTGCCAGCAGTGCCCTAGACGGACTGGGAAACACCATATATTTT,TRBJ1-3,TRBV2,many,NA
CASSEFLSYEQYF,TGCGCCAGCAGTGAGTTTCTCTCCTACGAGCAGTACTTC,TRBJ2-7,TRBV10-2,few,NA
CASSLLAFSRGDTQYF,TGTGCCAGCAGCCTTCTAGCCTTTTCTCGGGGAGATACGCAGTATTTT,TRBJ2-3,TRBV13,many,NA
CASSSHAGNTEAFF,TGTGCCAGCAGTTCACATGCGGGGAACACTGAAGCTTTCTTT,TRBJ1-1,TRBV28,many,NA
CASSQLQLPNEKLFF,TGCGCCAGCAGCCAGCTACAGTTACCTAATGAAAAACTGTTTTTT,TRBJ1-4,TRBV4-1,NA,NA
CSARGAQGVSYNSPLHF,TGCAGTGCTAGAGGGGCTCAGGGGGTTAGCTATAATTCACCCCTCCACTTT,TRBJ1-6,TRBV20-1,many,TRBD1
CASSTRTGGTEAFF,TGTGCCAGTAGTACCCGGACAGGGGGAACTGAAGCTTTCTTT,TRBJ1-1,TRBV19,many,TRBD1
CATTRGSGTGELFF,TGTGCCACCACCAGGGGGTCAGGCACCGGGGAGCTGTTTTTT,TRBJ2-2,TRBV2,NA,TRBD1
CASSFGGQAYNEQFF,TGTGCCAGCAGTTTTGGCGGACAGGCTTACAATGAGCAGTTCTTC,TRBJ2-1,TRBV27,many,TRBD1
CASEGQGNEKLFF,TGTGCCAGCGAGGGACAGGGTAATGAAAAACTGTTTTTT,TRBJ1-4,TRBV25-1,NA,TRBD1
CASISTVNYGYTF,TGTGCCAGCATTTCGACTGTGAACTATGGCTACACCTTC,TRBJ1-2,TRBV2,many,NA
CASSSLLSHEQFF,TGCGCCAGCAGCTCTCTACTATCTCACGAGCAGTTCTTC,TRBJ2-1,TRBV5-1,many,NA